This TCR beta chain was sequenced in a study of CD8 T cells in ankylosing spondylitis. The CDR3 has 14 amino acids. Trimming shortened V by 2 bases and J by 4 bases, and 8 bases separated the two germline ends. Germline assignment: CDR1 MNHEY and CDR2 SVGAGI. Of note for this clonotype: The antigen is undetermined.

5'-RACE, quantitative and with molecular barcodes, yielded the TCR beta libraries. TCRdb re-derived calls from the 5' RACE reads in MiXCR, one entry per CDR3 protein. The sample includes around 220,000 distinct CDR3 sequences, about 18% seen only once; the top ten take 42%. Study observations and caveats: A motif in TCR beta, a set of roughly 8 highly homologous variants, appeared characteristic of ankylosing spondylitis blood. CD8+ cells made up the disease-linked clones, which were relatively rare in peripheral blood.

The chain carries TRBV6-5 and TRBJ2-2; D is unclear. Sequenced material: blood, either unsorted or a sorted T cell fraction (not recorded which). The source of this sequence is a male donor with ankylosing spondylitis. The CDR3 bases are TGTGCCAGCAGTTACGTTCCGAGCACCGGGGAGCTGTTTTTT. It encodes CASSYVPSTGELFF.